The 30 T cell receptor beta chains reported below all come from one sample, sequenced in a study of long-term antiretroviral therapy in people with HIV. Researchers report immunoSEQ v3.0 was run at survey level. The assay was immunoSEQ multiplex PCR, and TCRdb's table has in-frame clones only and misses some. The sample lists some 35,000 clones, approximately 75% occurring once. This specimen consisted of unsorted PBMCs, obtained 3 years after starting antiretroviral therapy. Receptor source: a man in his fifties or sixties with HIV.

The chain couples TRBV7-6 to TRBJ2-7; D not resolved. Germline-derived CDR1 and CDR2 are SGHVS and FNYEAQ. V was pared by 1 base and J by 0 bases, with 7 bases between. The CDR3 totals 14 residues. CDR3 region: CASSLVESSYEQYF. CDR3 DNA: TGTGCCAGCAGCTTAGTGGAGAGCTCCTACGAGCAGTACTTC.

This chain joins TRBV5-1 and TRBJ1-2; the match to TRBD1 covers 7 bases. This CDR3 comprises 13 residues. V shed 0 bases and J 8 bases; nucleotides not matched to a gene: 4. CDR1 is SGHRS and CDR2 is YFSETQ in the germline V gene. CDR3 protein: CASSLGDSRGYTF. CDR3 nucleotides: TGCGCCAGCAGCTTGGGGGACAGTCGGGGCTACACCTTC.

The chain links TRBV10-3 to TRBJ2-4; D call uncertain. There are 13 residues in the CDR3. V was trimmed by 6 bases and J by 6 bases, leaving 12 bases between them. Germline V gives CDR1 ENHRY, CDR2 SYGVKD. DNA of the CDR3: TGTGCCATCAGCGGTGGTAACGGAAACATTCAGTACTTC. Amino acid sequence: CAISGGNGNIQYF.

The genes are TRBV7-9 and TRBJ2-6; no firm D call. Trimming cost V 6 bases and J 1 base, with 4 bases left between them. The CDR3 is 13 residues long. Germline loops: CDR1 SEHNR, CDR2 FQNEAQ (reference sequence). The CDR3 nucleotides read TGTGCCAGCAGTCAATCTGGGGCCAACGTCCTGACTTTC. Amino acids: CASSQSGANVLTF.

This chain joins TRBV18 and TRBJ2-1; D gene unclear. The V end lost 6 bases, the J end lost 4 bases, and 16 bases lay between the germline ends. Germline CDR1 reads KGHSH; CDR2 reads LQKENI. The CDR3 extends over 15 amino acids. The CDR3 protein is CASSPLFGIYNEQFF. The CDR3 coding sequence is TGTGCCAGCTCTCCCCTCTTTGGAATATACAATGAGCAGTTCTTC.

This chain joins TRBV27 and TRBJ2-1; D may be TRBD1 (5 bases). The CDR3 sequence is 15 residues long. V gave up 2 bases and J gave up 4 bases, with 12 bases separating them. Germline CDR1 MNHEY, CDR2 SMNVEV (reference sequence). CDR3 protein: CASSLLADKYNEQFF. CDR3 in DNA: TGTGCCAGCAGTTTACTCGCGGACAAATACAATGAGCAGTTCTTC.

Only a few counts were recorded for this clone. This chain connects TRBV30 to TRBJ2-4; 15 bases match TRBD2. The germline gives CDR1 GTSNPN, CDR2 SVGIG (reference sequence). This CDR3 contains 21 residues. V trimming: 1 base; J trimming: 0 bases; junction bases outside the gene matches: 13. Here the CDR3 reads CAWSEPGLAGGTILAKNIQYF. In DNA form, the CDR3 reads TGTGCCTGGAGTGAACCCGGACTAGCGGGAGGGACGATACTAGCCAAAAACATTCAGTACTTC.

CDR3 sequence (DNA): TGTGCCAGTACCTTACGGGGAGGGGACACTGAAGCTTTCTTT. It encodes CASTLRGGDTEAFF. The rearrangement joins TRBV19 to TRBJ1-1; D possibly corresponds to TRBD1 (5 bases). V gave up 7 bases and J gave up 3 bases, with 15 bases separating them. This CDR3 is built from 14 residues. CDR1 and CDR2 from the germline V gene are LNHDA and SQIVND (reference sequence).

The J gene is TRBJ2-7, the V gene TRBV5-1; the match to TRBD2 covers 9 bases. From germline, CDR1 is SGHRS and CDR2 YFSETQ. Trimming cost V 7 bases and J 0 bases; bases outside gene matches: 5. There are 14 residues in the CDR3. CDR3 DNA sequence: TGCGCCAGCGGATTAGCGGGGGCCTCCTACGAGCAGTACTTC. The encoded protein is CASGLAGASYEQYF. Complete variable domain (other parts from reference TRBV5-1 and TRBJ2-7): KAGVTQTPRYLIKTRGQQVTLSCSPISGHRSVSWYQQTPGQGLQFLFEYFSETQRNKGNFPGRFSGRQFSNSRSEMNVSTLELGDSALYLCASGLAGASYEQYFGPGTRLTVT.

V is TRBV28 and J is TRBJ2-2; 8 positions match TRBD2. The J segment lost 1 base and the V segment lost 8 bases, leaving 3 bases of the junction unmatched. Germline V gives CDR1 MDHEN, CDR2 SYDVKM. The CDR3 has 14 amino acids. CDR3 amino acids: CASGAGGNTGELFF. CDR3 coding DNA: TGTGCCAGCGGGGCGGGGGGGAACACCGGGGAGCTGTTTTTT. Combining the CDR3 with reference TRBV28 and TRBJ2-2 gives the whole variable domain DVKVTQSSRYLVKRTGEKVFLECVQDMDHENMFWYRQDPGLGLRLIYFSYDVKMKEKGDIPEGYSVSREKKERFSLILESASTNQTSMYLCASGAGGNTGELFFGEGSRLTVL.

The sample holds a few counts of this clone. The chain couples TRBV19 to TRBJ2-7; tentative D call: TRBD2 (5 bases). Germline values: CDR1 LNHDA, CDR2 SQIVND (reference sequence). The CDR3 loop spans 14 amino acids. Trimming pared 3 bases from V and 1 base from J, leaving 10 bases between. Here the CDR3 reads CASSMRAESYEQYF. DNA of the CDR3: TGTGCCAGTAGTATGAGGGCGGAGTCCTACGAGCAGTACTTC. The full variable domain, its missing parts supplied by reference TRBV19 and TRBJ2-7, is DGGITQSPKYLFRKEGQNVTLSCEQNLNHDAMYWYRQDPGQGLRLIYYSQIVNDFQKGDIAEGYSVSREKKESFPLTVTSAQKNPTAFYLCASSMRAESYEQYFGPGTRLTVT.

This clone occurred a few times. The V call is TRBV7-9, the J call TRBJ2-7; TRBD1 is a possible D gene (5 bases). The CDR3 covers 13 residues. The V end lost 5 bases, the J end lost 0 bases, and 8 bases lay between the germline ends. Per the germline V gene, CDR1 is SEHNR and CDR2 is FQNEAQ (reference sequence). As DNA, the CDR3 is TGTGCCAGCAGCCCAGACAGCTCCTACGAGCAGTACTTC. Its protein product is CASSPDSSYEQYF.

The chain links TRBV11-2 to TRBJ1-5; D is unresolved. The CDR3 spans 14 residues. Germline V gene data show CDR1 as SGHAT and CDR2 as FQNNGV. V lost 1 base to trimming and J lost 6 bases, with 10 bases between them. CDR3: CASSLGGSVQPQHF. As DNA, the CDR3 is TGTGCCAGCAGCTTAGGAGGGTCGGTTCAGCCCCAGCATTTT.

This clone was counted once. CDR3 sequence reads: CASSLSSDRDEQYF. The CDR3 nucleotides read TGTGCCAGCAGCTTATCAAGCGACAGGGACGAGCAGTACTTC. The V call is TRBV9, the J call TRBJ2-7, with 7 bases fitting TRBD1. The CDR3 covers 14 residues. The V gene end was trimmed by 4 bases and the J gene end by 5 bases; junction bases not matched to a gene: 9. Germline CDR1 reads SGDLS; CDR2 reads YYNGEE.

The chain has TRBV28 and TRBJ1-5, with 12 bases lining up with TRBD1. The CDR3 has 15 amino acids. With 7 bases clipped from V and 6 bases from J, the junction kept 7 bases outside the gene matches. From germline, CDR1 is MDHEN and CDR2 SYDVKM. CDR3 region: CASKFGTGGSQPQHF. The CDR3, as DNA: TGTGCCAGCAAGTTCGGGACAGGGGGCAGTCAGCCCCAGCATTTT.

In its sample, this clone was seen once. J is TRBJ2-7 and V is TRBV5-6; 7 bases match TRBD1. The length of the CDR3 is 13 residues. The V gene end was trimmed by 4 bases and the J gene end by 6 bases; junction bases not matched to a gene: 7. Germline V gene data show CDR1 as SGHDT and CDR2 as YYEEEE. CDR3 DNA sequence: TGTGCCAGCAGCCCCGGGGCAGGGGGCGAGCAGTACTTC. Its translation: CASSPGAGGEQYF.

This chain uses TRBV6-6 with TRBJ2-1, with a tentative D call TRBD2 (5 bases). This CDR3 has 15 residues. Trimming left V 4 bases short and J 0 bases short, with 10 bases between. The germline V gene encodes CDR1 MNHNY and CDR2 SVGAGI (reference sequence). The CDR3 nucleotides read TGTGCCAGCAGTTTTAGCGAGAGCTCCTACAATGAGCAGTTCTTC. Its protein product is CASSFSESSYNEQFF.

This chain links TRBV9 with TRBJ2-7; TRBD1 might be the D (6 bases). Germline CDR1 is SGDLS and CDR2 is YYNGEE. Trimming cost V 2 bases and J 0 bases, with 9 bases left between them. CDR3 length: 14 amino acids. The CDR3, as DNA: TGTGCCAGCAGCGTCCAGGGGACCTCCTACGAGCAGTACTTC. It specifies CASSVQGTSYEQYF.

This chain connects TRBV30 to TRBJ2-7, with TRBD2 matching 8 bases. V trimming: 3 bases; J trimming: 2 bases; junction bases outside the gene matches: 21. The CDR3 consists of 19 residues. Germline-derived CDR1 and CDR2 are GTSNPN and SVGIG (reference sequence). The CDR3 nucleotides read TGTGCCTGGAGCAAATCTAGGCAGTCTGGCTGGACTAGCCCCTACGAGCAGTACTTC. The encoded protein is CAWSKSRQSGWTSPYEQYF.

This chain links TRBV7-9 with TRBJ2-7; 13 bases match TRBD2. Looked up from germline, CDR1 is SEHNR and CDR2 is FQNEAQ (reference sequence). Trimming took 5 bases from V and 5 from J; bases not matched to a gene: 6. The CDR3 spans 15 residues. The DNA of the CDR3 is TGTGCCAGCAGCCCTGGACTAGCGGGGGAGGACGAGCAGTACTTC. It specifies CASSPGLAGEDEQYF.

The chain employs TRBV4-2 and TRBJ2-1, with D possibly matching TRBD2 (5 bases). Germline V gives CDR1 LGHNA, CDR2 YNFKEQ. Trimming left V 6 bases short and J 9 bases short, with 9 bases between. The CDR3 has 11 residues. DNA for the CDR3: TGTGCCAGCAGTTACGCGGGTGAGCAGTTCTTC. It codes for CASSYAGEQFF.

The V call is TRBV4-1, the J call TRBJ2-3, with D tentatively TRBD1 (6 bases). Germline lookup yields CDR1 MGHRA and CDR2 YSYEKL. This CDR3 contains 18 residues. V shed 2 bases and J shed 3 bases, with 21 bases lying between them. The CDR3 region has the DNA TGCGCCAGCAGCCAAAGGGGGATCCGGAGTGAGGGAACAGATACGCAGTATTTT. This sequence encodes CASSQRGIRSEGTDTQYF.

The V gene is TRBV6-4, the J gene TRBJ1-6, with 9 bases matching TRBD1. V was clipped by 6 bases and J by 6 bases; unmatched bases: 6. CDR3 length: 15 amino acids. The germline gives CDR1 MRHNA, CDR2 SNTAGT. This chain's CDR3 is CASRSTGGGNSPLHF. The DNA for the CDR3 is TGTGCCAGCAGGTCGACAGGGGGAGGTAATTCACCCCTCCACTTT.

The rearrangement uses TRBV30 and TRBJ2-1; unclear D gene. CDR1 is GTSNPN, CDR2 SVGIG, per germline (reference sequence). The length of the CDR3 is 11 residues. V was clipped by 1 base and J by 2 bases, with 0 bases between them. The chain's CDR3 is CAWSAYNEQFF. CDR3 bases: TGTGCCTGGAGTGCCTACAATGAGCAGTTCTTC.

The genes are TRBV18 and TRBJ2-5; weak D call: TRBD1 (6 bases). The V end was cut by 6 bases, the J end by 2 bases, with 10 bases between. CDR1 is KGHSH, CDR2 LQKENI, per germline. The CDR3 loop spans 13 amino acids. CDR3 sequence (DNA): TGTGCCAGCTCGTCCAGGGGACAAGAGACCCAGTACTTC. It translates to CASSSRGQETQYF.

V and J are TRBV6-5 and TRBJ2-5; 7 bases fit TRBD1. Germline CDR1 is MNHEY and CDR2 is SVGAGI. With 0 bases clipped from V and 5 bases from J, the junction kept 9 bases outside the gene matches. The CDR3 is 16 residues long. CDR3 amino acids: CASSYSTGEVFETQYF. CDR3 sequence (DNA): TGTGCCAGCAGTTACTCCACAGGGGAAGTATTCGAGACCCAGTACTTC.

The V and J genes are TRBV19 and TRBJ1-2; TRBD1 is a possible D gene (5 bases). Trimming left V 9 bases short and J 4 bases short, with 15 bases between. Germline values: CDR1 LNHDA, CDR2 SQIVND (reference sequence). This CDR3 has 13 residues. The DNA of the CDR3 is TGTGCCAGCGGGGACCCCGGGCCCTATGGCTACACCTTC. Its protein product is CASGDPGPYGYTF.

The J gene is TRBJ1-2, the V gene TRBV6-5, with D uncertain. Trimming removed 6 bases at V and 2 bases at J, with 16 bases between. There are 15 residues in the CDR3. Germline CDR1 and CDR2: MNHEY and SVGAGI. DNA for the CDR3: TGTGCCAGCAGCCCTTGGTCCGGATCGAACTATGGCTACACCTTC. This codes for CASSPWSGSNYGYTF.

The chain combines TRBV10-2 with TRBJ2-2; 7 nucleotides align to TRBD2. The CDR3 runs to 17 residues. Germline V gives CDR1 WSHSY, CDR2 SAAADI. V was clipped by 3 bases and J by 5 bases; unmatched bases: 12. In DNA, the CDR3 is TGCGCCAGCAGTGACCCCCGGGGGGAAAAAGTAACCGGGGAGCTGTTTTTT. Protein sequence: CASSDPRGEKVTGELFF.

This chain uses TRBV28 with TRBJ1-5; D is ambiguous. The V and J ends lost 10 bases and 2 bases respectively, with 6 bases between them. Per germline, CDR1 MDHEN and CDR2 SYDVKM. There are 11 residues in the CDR3. Here the CDR3 DNA reads TGTGCCACCTCAGGCAATCAGCCCCAGCATTTT. It translates to CATSGNQPQHF. The variable domain in full, completed from reference TRBV28 and TRBJ1-5, reads DVKVTQSSRYLVKRTGEKVFLECVQDMDHENMFWYRQDPGLGLRLIYFSYDVKMKEKGDIPEGYSVSREKKERFSLILESASTNQTSMYLCATSGNQPQHFGDGTRLSIL.